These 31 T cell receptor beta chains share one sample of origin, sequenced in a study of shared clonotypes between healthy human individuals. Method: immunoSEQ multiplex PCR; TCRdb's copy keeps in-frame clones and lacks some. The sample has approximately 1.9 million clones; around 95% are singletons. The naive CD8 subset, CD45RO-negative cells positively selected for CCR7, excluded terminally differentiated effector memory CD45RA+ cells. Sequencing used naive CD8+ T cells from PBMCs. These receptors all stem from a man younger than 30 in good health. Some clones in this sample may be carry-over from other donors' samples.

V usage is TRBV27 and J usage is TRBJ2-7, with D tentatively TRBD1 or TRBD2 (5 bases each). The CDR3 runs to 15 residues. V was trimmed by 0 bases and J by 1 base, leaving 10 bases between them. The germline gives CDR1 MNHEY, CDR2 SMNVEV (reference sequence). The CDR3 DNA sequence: TGTGCCAGCAGTTTATCGCCGGGACCTTCCTACGAGCAGTACTTC. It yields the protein CASSLSPGPSYEQYF.

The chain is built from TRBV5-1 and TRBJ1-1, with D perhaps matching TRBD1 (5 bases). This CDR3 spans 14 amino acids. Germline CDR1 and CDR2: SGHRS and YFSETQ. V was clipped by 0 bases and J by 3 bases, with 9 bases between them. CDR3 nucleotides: TGCGCCAGCAGCTTGGCACAGGCCTACACTGAAGCTTTCTTT. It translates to CASSLAQAYTEAFF.

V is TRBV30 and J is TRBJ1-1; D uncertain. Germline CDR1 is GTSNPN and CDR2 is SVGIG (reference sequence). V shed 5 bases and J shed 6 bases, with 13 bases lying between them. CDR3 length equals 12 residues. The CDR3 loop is CAWALRPPEAFF. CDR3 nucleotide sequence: TGTGCCTGGGCCCTCAGGCCCCCTGAAGCTTTCTTT.

The CDR3 is CASSRGGRSGNTIYF. The CDR3 nucleotides are TGCGCCAGCAGCCGGGGGGGACGCTCTGGAAACACCATATATTTT. The chain combines TRBV4-1 with TRBJ1-3; D might be TRBD1 (5 bases). Trimming shortened V by 4 bases and J by 0 bases, and 10 bases separated the two germline ends. This CDR3 contains 15 residues. Germline loops: CDR1 MGHRA, CDR2 YSYEKL.

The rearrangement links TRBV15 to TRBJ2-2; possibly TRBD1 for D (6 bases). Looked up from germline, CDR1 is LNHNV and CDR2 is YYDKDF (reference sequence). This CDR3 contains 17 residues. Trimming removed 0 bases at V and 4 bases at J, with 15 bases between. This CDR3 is CATSRDWGLQVTGELFF. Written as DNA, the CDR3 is TGTGCCACCAGCAGAGATTGGGGGCTCCAGGTCACCGGGGAGCTGTTTTTT.

In DNA form, the CDR3 reads TGTGCCAGCAGCGCGGGGGAAGAGACTGAAGCTTTCTTT. Translating gives CASSAGEETEAFF. This chain connects TRBV9 to TRBJ1-1, with D possibly being TRBD1 (5 bases). Germline-derived CDR1 and CDR2 are SGDLS and YYNGEE. The CDR3 totals 13 residues. Trimming shortened V by 3 bases and J by 5 bases, and 11 bases separated the two germline ends.

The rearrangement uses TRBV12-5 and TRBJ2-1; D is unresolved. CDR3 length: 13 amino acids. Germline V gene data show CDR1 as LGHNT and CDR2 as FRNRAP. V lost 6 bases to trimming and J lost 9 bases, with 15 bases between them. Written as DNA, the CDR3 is TGTGCTAGTGGAAGAGGCCTTCCAGGTGAGCAGTTCTTC. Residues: CASGRGLPGEQFF.

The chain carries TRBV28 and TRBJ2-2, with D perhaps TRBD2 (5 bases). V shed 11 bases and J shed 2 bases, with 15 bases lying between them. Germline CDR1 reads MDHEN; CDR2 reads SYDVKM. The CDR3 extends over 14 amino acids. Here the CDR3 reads CAGSRADNTGELFF. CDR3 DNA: TGTGCCGGCTCGCGAGCGGACAACACCGGGGAGCTGTTTTTT.

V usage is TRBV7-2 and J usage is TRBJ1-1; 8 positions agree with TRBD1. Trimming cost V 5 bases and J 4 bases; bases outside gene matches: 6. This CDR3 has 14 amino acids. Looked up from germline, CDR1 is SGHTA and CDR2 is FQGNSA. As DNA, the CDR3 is TGTGCCAGCAGCATCCGGACAGGGACCACTGAAGCTTTCTTT. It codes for CASSIRTGTTEAFF.

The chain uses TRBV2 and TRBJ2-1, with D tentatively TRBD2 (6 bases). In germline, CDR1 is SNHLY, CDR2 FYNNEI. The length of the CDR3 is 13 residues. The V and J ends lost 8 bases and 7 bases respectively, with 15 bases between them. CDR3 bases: TGTGCCAGCCGGGCGGGGTCCGAGAATGAGCAGTTCTTC. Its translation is CASRAGSENEQFF.

The CDR3 sequence is CASSSGGGGNTEAFF. CDR3 bases: TGTGCCAGCAGCTCCGGGGGAGGAGGGAACACTGAAGCTTTCTTT. This chain uses TRBV7-2 with TRBJ1-1, with D possibly matching TRBD1 (5 bases). The CDR3 length is 15 residues. Germline V lookup: CDR1 SGHTA, CDR2 FQGNSA. Trimming removed 4 bases from V and 1 base from J, with 13 bases in between.

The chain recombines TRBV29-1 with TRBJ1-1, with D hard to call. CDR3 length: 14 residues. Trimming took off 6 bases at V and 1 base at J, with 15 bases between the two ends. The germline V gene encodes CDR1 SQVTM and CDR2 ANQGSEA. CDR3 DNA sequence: TGCAGCGTGGGTTCCCCCATTGGGAACACTGAAGCTTTCTTT. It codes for CSVGSPIGNTEAFF. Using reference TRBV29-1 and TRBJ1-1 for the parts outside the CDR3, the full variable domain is SAVISQKPSRDICQRGTSLTIQCQVDSQVTMMFWYRQQPGQSLTLIATANQGSEATYESGFVIDKFPISRPNLTFSTLTVSNMSPEDSSIYLCSVGSPIGNTEAFFGQGTRLTVV.

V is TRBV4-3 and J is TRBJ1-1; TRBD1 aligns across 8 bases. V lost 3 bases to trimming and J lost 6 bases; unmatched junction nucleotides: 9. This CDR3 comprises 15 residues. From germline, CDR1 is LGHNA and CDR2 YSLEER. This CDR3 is CASSQRDRFGSEAFF. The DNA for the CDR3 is TGCGCCAGCAGCCAGAGGGACAGGTTTGGATCTGAAGCTTTCTTT.

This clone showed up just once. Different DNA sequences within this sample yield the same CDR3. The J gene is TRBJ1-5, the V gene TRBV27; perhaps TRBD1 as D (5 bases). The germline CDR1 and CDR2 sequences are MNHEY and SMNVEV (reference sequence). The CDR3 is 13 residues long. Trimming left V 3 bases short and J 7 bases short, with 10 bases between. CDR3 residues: CASSFRGDQPQHF. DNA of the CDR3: TGTGCCAGCAGTTTTAGGGGAGACCAGCCCCAGCATTTT.

The DNA of the CDR3 is TGTGCCATCAGTGAGTCGGGGGGAGCTGGAAACACCATATATTTT. Translation gives CAISESGGAGNTIYF. The V gene is TRBV10-3, the J gene TRBJ1-3, with D possibly matching TRBD1 (5 bases). Germline V gene lookup returns CDR1 ENHRY and CDR2 SYGVKD. The CDR3 runs to 15 residues. Trimming removed 0 bases from V and 2 bases from J, with 8 bases in between.

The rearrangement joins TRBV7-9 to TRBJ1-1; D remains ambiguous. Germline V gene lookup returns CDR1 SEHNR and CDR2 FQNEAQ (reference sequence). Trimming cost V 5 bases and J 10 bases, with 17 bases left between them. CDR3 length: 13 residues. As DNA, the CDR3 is TGTGCCAGCAGCACGCTGGACCCCGACGGAGCTTTCTTT. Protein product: CASSTLDPDGAFF.

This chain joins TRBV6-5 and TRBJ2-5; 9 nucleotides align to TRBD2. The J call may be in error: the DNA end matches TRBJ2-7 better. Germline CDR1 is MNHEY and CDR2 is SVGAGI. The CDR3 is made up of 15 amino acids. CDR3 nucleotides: TGTGCCAGCCATCCCCTAGCGGGGCTATCCTACGAGCAGTACTTC. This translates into CASHPLAGLSYEQYF.

The CDR3 region has the DNA TGTGCCAGCACCGCCATTCTAGTCGGCGGATTGCAAGAGACCCAGTACTTC. Amino acids: CASTAILVGGLQETQYF. The rearrangement links TRBV7-8 to TRBJ2-5, with D unclear. Per germline, CDR1 SGHVS and CDR2 FQNEAQ. V was cut by 7 bases and J by 2 bases, with 23 bases left in between. The CDR3 is made up of 17 amino acids.

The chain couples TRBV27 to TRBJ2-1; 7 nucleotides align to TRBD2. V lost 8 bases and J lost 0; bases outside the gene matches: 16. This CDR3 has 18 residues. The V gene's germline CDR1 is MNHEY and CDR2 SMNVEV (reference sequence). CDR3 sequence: CASLWGGSSYPSYNEQFF. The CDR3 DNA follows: TGTGCCAGCCTTTGGGGAGGGTCCTCCTACCCCTCCTACAATGAGCAGTTCTTC.

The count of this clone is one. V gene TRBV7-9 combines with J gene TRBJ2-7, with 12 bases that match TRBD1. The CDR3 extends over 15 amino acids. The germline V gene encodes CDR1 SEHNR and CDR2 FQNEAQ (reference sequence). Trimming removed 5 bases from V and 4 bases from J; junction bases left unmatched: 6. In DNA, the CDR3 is TGTGCCAGCAGCCCCCGGGACAGGGGGCGGTACGAGCAGTACTTC. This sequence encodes CASSPRDRGRYEQYF.

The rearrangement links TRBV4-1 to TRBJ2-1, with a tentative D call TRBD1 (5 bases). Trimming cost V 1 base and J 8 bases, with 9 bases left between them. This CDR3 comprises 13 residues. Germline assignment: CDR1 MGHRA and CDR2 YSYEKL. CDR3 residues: CASSQVGLDEQFF. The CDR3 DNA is TGCGCCAGCAGCCAAGTGGGGCTGGATGAGCAGTTCTTC.

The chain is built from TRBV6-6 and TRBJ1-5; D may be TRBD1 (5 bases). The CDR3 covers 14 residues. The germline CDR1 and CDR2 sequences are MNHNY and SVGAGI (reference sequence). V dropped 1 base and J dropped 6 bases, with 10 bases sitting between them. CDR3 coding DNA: TGTGCCAGCAGTTACTTAGGGGCGGGTCAGCCCCAGCATTTT. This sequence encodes CASSYLGAGQPQHF.

The CDR3 here is CASGGGQGETYEQYF. For the CDR3, the DNA is TGTGCCAGCGGGGGAGGACAGGGGGAAACTTACGAGCAGTACTTC. V and J are TRBV27 and TRBJ2-7, with 10 bases matching TRBD1. Germline loops: CDR1 MNHEY, CDR2 SMNVEV (reference sequence). J was trimmed by 4 bases and V by 8 bases; bases with no gene match: 11. The CDR3 is 15 residues long.

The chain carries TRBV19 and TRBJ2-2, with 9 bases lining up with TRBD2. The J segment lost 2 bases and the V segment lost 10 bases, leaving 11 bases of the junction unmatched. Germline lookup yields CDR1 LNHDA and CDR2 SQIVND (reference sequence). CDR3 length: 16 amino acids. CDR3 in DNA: TGTGCCACCGAGGTCGATAGCGGGAGAAACACCGGGGAGCTGTTTTTT. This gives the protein CATEVDSGRNTGELFF.

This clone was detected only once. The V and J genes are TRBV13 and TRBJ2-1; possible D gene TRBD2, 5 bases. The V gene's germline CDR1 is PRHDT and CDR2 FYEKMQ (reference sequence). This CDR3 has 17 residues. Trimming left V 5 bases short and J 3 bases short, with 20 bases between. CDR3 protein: CASSHSSGGRDYNEQFF. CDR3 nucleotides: TGTGCCAGCAGCCATTCGTCAGGAGGCCGGGACTACAATGAGCAGTTCTTC.

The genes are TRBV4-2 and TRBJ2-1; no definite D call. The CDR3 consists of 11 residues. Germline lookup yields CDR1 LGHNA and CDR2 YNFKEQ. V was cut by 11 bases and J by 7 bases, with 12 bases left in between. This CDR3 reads CAGSKGNEQFF. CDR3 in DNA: TGTGCCGGTTCTAAAGGGAATGAGCAGTTCTTC.

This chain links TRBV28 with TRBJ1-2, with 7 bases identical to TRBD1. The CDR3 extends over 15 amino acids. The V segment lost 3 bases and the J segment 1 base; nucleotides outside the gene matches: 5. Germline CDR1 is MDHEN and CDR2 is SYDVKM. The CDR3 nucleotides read TGTGCCAGCAGTTTTGCGGGACAGCATAACTATGGCTACACCTTC. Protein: CASSFAGQHNYGYTF.

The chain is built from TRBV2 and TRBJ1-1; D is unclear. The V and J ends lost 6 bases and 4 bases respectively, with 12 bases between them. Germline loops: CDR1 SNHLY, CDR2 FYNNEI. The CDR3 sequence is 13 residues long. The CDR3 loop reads CASSFLGGTEAFF. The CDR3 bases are TGTGCCAGCAGCTTTTTGGGAGGCACTGAAGCTTTCTTT.

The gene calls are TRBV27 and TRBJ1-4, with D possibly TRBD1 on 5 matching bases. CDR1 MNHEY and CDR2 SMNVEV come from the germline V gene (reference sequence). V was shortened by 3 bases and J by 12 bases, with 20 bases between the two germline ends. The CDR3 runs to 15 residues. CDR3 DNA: TGTGCCAGCAGTTTCGGGGCGGGCACACGAGGTGAACTGTTTTTT. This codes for CASSFGAGTRGELFF.

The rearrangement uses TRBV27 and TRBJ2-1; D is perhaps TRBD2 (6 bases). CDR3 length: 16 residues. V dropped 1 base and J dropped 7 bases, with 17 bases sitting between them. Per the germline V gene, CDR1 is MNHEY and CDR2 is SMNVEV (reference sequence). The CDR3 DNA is TGTGCCAGCAGTTTATACCTCGTCGGGGGTTTAAATGAGCAGTTCTTC. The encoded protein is CASSLYLVGGLNEQFF.

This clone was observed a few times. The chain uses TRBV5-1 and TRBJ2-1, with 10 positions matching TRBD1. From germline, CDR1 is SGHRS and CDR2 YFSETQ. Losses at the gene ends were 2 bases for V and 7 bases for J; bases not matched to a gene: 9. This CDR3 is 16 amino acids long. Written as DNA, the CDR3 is TGCGCCAGCAGCTTCCCCGGACAGGGGGACCCTAATGAGCAGTTCTTC. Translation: CASSFPGQGDPNEQFF.